One T cell receptor beta chain is described in this entry. Its antigen remains unknown. A read error may be the cause here, since a much bigger clone is one base away. Germline CDR1 is SGHVS and CDR2 is FNYEAQ. This CDR3 is 15 amino acids long. The sample originates from a study of early T cells in non-severe SARS-CoV-2 infection. About the research overall: From unsorted whole blood, bulk RNA was sequenced, and the chains remained unpaired.

Unique molecular identifiers were attached to individual cDNA molecules. TCRdb reanalysed the 5' RACE reads using MiXCR and keeps one entry per CDR3 protein. The sample has tens of thousands of distinct CDR3 sequences; roughly a tenth are singletons. Findings and caveats of the study: The study's VDJdb matching favored anti-spike CD8 responses and missed private and CD4 specificities.

What was sequenced was whole blood. The clonotype originates from an adult who was a healthcare worker with PCR-confirmed SARS-CoV-2 infection or an uninfected control (not recorded which). The J gene is TRBJ2-5, the V gene TRBV7-6; TRBD2 matches at 10 bases. The CDR3, as DNA: TGTGCCAGCACCGGATCTAGCGGGAGCGGCGAGACCCGGTACTTC. Translation: CASTGSSGSGETRYF.